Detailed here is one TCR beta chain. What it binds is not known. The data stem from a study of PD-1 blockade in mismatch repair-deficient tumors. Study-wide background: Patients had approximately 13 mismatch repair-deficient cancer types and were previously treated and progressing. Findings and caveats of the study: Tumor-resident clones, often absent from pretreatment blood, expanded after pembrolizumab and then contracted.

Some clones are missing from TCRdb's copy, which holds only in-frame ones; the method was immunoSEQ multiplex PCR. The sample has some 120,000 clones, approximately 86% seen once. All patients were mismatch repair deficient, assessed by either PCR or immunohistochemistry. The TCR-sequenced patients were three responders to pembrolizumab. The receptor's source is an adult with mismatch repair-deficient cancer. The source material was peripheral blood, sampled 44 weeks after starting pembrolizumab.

CDR3 amino acids: CASSQWRVGFTGELFF. The CDR3 coding sequence is TGCGCCAGCAGTCAATGGAGGGTGGGGTTTACCGGGGAGCTGTTTTTT. The rearrangement uses TRBV23-1 and TRBJ2-2; a possible D gene is TRBD2 (6 bases). TRBV23-1 is labeled an ORF, and its function is uncertain. The ends were cut back, 1 base at V and 5 bases at J, with 14 bases in the middle. CDR3 length: 16 residues.